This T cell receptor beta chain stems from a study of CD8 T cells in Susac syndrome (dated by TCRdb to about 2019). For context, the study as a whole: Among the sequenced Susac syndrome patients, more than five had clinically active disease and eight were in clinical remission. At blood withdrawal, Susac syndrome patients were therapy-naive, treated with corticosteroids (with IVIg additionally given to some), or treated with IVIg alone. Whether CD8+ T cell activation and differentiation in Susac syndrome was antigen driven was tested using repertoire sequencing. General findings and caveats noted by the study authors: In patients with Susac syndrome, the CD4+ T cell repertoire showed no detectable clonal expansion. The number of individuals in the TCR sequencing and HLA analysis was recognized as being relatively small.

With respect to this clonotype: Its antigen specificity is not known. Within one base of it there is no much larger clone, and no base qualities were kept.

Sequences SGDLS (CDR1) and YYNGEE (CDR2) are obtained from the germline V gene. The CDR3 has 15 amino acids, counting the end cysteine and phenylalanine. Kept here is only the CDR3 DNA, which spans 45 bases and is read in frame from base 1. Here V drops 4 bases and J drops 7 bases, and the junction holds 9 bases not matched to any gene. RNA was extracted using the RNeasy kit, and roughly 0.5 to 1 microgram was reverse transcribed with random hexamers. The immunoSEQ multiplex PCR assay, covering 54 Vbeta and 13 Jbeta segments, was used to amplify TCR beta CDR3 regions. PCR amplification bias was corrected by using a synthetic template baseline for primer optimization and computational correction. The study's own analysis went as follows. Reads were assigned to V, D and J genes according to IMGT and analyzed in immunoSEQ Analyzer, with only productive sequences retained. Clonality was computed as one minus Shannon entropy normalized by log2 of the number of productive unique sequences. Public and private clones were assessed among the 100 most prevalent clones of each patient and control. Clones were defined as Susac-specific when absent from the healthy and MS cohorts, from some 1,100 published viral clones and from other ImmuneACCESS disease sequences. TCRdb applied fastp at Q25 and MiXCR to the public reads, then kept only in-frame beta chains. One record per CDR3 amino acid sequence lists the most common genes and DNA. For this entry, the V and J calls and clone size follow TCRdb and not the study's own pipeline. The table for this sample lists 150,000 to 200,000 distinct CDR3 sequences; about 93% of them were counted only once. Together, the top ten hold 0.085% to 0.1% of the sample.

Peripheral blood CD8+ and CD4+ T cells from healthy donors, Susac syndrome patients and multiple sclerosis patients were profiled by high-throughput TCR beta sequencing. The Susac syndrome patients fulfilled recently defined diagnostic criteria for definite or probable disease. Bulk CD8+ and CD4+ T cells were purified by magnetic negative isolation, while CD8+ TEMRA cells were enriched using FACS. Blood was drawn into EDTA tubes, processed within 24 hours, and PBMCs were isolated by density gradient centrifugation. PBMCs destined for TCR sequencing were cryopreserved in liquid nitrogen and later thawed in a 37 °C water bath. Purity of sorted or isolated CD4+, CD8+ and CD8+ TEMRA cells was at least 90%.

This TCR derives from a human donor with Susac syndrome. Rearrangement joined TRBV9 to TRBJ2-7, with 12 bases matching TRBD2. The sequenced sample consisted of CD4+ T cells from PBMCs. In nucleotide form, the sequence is TGTGCCAGCAGCATAAGACTAGCGGGAGCCCCTGAGCAGTACTTC. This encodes CASSIRLAGAPEQYF.